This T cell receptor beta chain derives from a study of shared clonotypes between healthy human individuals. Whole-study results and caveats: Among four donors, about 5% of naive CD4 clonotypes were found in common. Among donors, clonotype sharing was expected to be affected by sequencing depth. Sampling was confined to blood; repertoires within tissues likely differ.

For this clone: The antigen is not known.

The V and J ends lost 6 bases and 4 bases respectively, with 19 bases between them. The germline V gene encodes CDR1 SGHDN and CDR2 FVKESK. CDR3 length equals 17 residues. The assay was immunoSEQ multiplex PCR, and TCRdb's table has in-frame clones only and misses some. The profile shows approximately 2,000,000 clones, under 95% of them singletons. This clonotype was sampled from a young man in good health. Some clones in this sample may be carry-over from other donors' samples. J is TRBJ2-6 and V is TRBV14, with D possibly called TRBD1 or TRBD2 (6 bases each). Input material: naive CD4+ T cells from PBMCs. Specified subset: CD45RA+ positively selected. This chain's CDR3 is CASSPIGGWVGANVLTF. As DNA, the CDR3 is TGTGCCAGCAGTCCCATCGGGGGCTGGGTCGGGGCCAACGTCCTGACTTTC.